This T cell receptor beta chain derives from a study of cytomegalovirus exposure and HLA in healthy donors. Study-level background: Membership in the Caucasian-associated ancestry cluster was found for about four fifths of approximately 430 genotyped donors.

General observations from the study: Because they were indistinguishable, some V segments, including TRBV6-2 and TRBV6-3, were excluded.

About this clone itself: Its antigen remains unidentified.

Germline V lookup: CDR1 ENHRY, CDR2 SYGVKD. The CDR3 is 13 residues long. Losses at the gene ends were 6 bases for V and 2 bases for J; bases not matched to a gene: 4. The PCR used 60 Vbeta and 13 Jbeta primers. Sequenced by immunoSEQ multiplex PCR; TCRdb stores in-frame clones only, minus some. The top ten hold 1.7% of the sample, which has 140,000 to 150,000 clones, over 75% seen once. Sequencing was performed on PBMCs. The chain links TRBV10-3 to TRBJ2-7, with 7 bases fitting TRBD2. The sequence came from a woman aged 25 to 39 in good health and CMV-seronegative. DNA of the CDR3: TGTGCCATCAGGCGGGGGTCCACCTACGAGCAGTACTTC. It codes for CAIRRGSTYEQYF.